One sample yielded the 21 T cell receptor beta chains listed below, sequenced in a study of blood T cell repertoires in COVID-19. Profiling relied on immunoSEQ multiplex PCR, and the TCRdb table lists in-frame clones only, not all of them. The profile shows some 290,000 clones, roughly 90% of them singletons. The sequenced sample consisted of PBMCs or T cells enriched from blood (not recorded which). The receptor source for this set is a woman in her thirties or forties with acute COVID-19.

Here the CDR3 reads CASSVGSLAGDEQFF. CDR3 in DNA: TGTGCCAGCAGCGTGGGGAGCCTAGCTGGCGATGAGCAGTTCTTC. This rearrangement joins TRBV9 to TRBJ2-1; maybe TRBD2 (5 bases). The germline gives CDR1 SGDLS, CDR2 YYNGEE. The CDR3 contains 15 residues. The V end lost 2 bases, the J end lost 8 bases, and 17 bases lay between the germline ends.

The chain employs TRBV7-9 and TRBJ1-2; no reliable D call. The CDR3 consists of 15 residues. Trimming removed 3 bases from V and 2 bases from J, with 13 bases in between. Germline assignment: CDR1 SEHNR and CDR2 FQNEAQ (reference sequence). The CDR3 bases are TGTGCCAGCAGCTTTGGCGGCGATCCAAACTATGGCTACACCTTC. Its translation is CASSFGGDPNYGYTF.

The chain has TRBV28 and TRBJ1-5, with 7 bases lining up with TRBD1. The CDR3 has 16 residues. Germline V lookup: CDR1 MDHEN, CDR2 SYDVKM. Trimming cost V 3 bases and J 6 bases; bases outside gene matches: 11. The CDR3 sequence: CASSFRVTGARQPQHF. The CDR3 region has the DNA TGTGCCAGCAGTTTCAGGGTTACAGGGGCCCGTCAGCCCCAGCATTTT.

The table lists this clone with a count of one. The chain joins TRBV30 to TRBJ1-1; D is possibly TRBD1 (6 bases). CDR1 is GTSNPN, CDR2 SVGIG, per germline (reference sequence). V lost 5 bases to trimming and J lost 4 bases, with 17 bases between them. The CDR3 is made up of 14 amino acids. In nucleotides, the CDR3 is TGTGCCTGGGGCGGGGGGGCACTGGGCACTGAAGCTTTCTTT. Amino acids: CAWGGGALGTEAFF.

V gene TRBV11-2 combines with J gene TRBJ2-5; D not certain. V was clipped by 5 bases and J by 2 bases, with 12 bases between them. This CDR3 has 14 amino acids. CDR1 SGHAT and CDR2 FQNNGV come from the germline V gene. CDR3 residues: CASSLQYSQETQYF. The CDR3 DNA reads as TGTGCCAGCAGCCTTCAATACAGTCAAGAGACCCAGTACTTC. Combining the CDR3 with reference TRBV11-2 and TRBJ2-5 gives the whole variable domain EAGVAQSPRYKIIEKRQSVAFWCNPISGHATLYWYQQILGQGPKLLIQFQNNGVVDDSQLPKDRFSAERLKGVDSTLKIQPAKLEDSAVYLCASSLQYSQETQYFGPGTRLLVL.

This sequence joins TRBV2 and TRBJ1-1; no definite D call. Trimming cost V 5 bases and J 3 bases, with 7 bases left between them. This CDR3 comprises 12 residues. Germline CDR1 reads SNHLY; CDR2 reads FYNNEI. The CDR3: CASSTDYTEAFF. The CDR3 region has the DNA TGTGCCAGCAGTACCGACTACACTGAAGCTTTCTTT.

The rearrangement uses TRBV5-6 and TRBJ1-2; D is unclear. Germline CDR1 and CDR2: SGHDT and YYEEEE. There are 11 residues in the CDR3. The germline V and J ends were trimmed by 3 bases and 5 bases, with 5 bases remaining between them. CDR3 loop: CASSSKYGYTF. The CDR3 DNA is TGTGCCAGCAGCTCAAAATATGGCTACACCTTC.

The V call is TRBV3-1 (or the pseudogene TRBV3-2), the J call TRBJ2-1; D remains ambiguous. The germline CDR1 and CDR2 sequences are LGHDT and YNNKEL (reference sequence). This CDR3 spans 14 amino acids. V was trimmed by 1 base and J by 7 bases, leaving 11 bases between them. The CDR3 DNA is TGTGCCAGCAGCCAAGCGGGTCGAGGAAATGAGCAGTTCTTC. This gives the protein CASSQAGRGNEQFF.

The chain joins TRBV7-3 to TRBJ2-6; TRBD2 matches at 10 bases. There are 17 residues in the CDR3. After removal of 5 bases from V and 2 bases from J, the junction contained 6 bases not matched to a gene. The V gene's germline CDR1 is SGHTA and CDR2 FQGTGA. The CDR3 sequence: CASSLPGLATGANVLTF. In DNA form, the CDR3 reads TGTGCCAGCAGCCTCCCGGGACTAGCGACTGGGGCCAACGTCCTGACTTTC. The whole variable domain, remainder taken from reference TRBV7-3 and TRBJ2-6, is GAGVSQTPSNKVTEKGKYVELRCDPISGHTALYWYRQSLGQGPEFLIYFQGTGAADDSGLPNDRFFAVRPEGSVSTLKIQRTERGDSAVYLCASSLPGLATGANVLTFGAGSRLTVL.

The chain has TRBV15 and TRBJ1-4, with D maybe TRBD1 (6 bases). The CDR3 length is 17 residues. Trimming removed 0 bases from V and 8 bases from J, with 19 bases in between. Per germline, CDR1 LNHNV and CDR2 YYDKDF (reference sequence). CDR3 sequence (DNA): TGTGCCACCAGCAGAGATCGATTCAGGGAGGGGGGAGAAAAACTGTTTTTT. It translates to CATSRDRFREGGEKLFF.

This CDR3 reads CSAAANTEAFF. The CDR3 nucleotides read TGCAGTGCGGCTGCGAACACTGAAGCTTTCTTT. V usage is TRBV20-1 and J usage is TRBJ1-1; D is ambiguous. Germline CDR1 DFQATT, CDR2 SNEGSKA (reference sequence). The CDR3 has 11 residues. With 6 bases removed from V and 1 base from J, the gap between germline ends came to 6 bases.

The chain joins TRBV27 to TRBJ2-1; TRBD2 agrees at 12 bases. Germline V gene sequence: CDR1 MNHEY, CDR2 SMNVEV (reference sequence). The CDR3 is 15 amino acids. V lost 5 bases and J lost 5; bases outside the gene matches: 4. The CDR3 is CASSDGTSGHNEQFF. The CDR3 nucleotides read TGTGCCAGCAGTGACGGGACTAGCGGGCACAATGAGCAGTTCTTC.

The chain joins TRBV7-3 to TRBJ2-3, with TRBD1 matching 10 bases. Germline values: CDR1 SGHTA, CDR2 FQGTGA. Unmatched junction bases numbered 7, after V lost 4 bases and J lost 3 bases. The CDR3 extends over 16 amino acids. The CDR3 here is CASSSGDRGLTDTQYF. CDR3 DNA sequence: TGTGCCAGCAGCTCAGGAGACAGGGGGCTGACAGATACGCAGTATTTT.

CDR3 residues: CASSDGEAKNIQYF. The CDR3 DNA reads TGTGCCAGCAGCGATGGAGAGGCCAAAAACATTCAGTACTTC. The chain carries TRBV9 and TRBJ2-4; D remains ambiguous. Trimming stripped 3 bases from V and 1 base from J, with 8 bases between. CDR3 size: 14 residues. CDR1 and CDR2 (germline): SGDLS, YYNGEE.

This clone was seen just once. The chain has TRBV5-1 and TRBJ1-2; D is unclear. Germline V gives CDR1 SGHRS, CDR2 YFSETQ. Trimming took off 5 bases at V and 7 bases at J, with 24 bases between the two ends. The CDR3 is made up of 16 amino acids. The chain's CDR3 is CASRPHDEGRIAGYTF. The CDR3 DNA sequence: TGCGCCAGCAGGCCCCATGACGAGGGAAGGATAGCTGGCTACACCTTC.

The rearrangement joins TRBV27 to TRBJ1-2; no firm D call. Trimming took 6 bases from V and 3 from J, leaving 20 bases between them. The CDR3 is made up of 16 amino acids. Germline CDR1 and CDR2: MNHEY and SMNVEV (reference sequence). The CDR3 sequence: CASSENPPGLDYGYTF. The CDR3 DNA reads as TGTGCCAGCAGCGAGAACCCCCCAGGTTTGGACTATGGCTACACCTTC.

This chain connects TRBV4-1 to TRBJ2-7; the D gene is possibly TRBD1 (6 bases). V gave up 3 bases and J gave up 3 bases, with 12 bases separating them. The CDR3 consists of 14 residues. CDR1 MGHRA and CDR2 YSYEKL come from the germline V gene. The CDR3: CASSQVRDIYEQYF. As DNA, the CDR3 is TGCGCCAGCAGCCAGGTCCGGGACATCTACGAGCAGTACTTC.

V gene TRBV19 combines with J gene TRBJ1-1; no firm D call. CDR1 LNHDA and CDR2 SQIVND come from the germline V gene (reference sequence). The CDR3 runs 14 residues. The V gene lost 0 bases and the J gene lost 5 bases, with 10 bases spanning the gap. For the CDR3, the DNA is TGTGCCAGTAGTATAGAGTTTAGAGGGACTGAAGCTTTCTTT. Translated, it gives CASSIEFRGTEAFF.

The CDR3 reads CASSLGDSYNEQFF. CDR3 sequence (DNA): TGCGCCAGCAGCTTGGGGGACAGTTACAATGAGCAGTTCTTC. This rearrangement joins TRBV5-1 to TRBJ2-1, with 7 bases lining up with TRBD1. V shed 0 bases, J shed 4 bases, and the junction held 1 base outside the gene matches. CDR1 SGHRS and CDR2 YFSETQ come from the germline V gene. This CDR3 contains 14 residues.

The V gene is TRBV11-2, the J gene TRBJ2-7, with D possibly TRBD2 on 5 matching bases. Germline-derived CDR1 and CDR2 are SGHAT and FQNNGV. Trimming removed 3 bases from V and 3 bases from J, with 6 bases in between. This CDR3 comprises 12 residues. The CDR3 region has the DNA TGTGCCAGCAGCTTCCGGGACTACGAGCAGTACTTC. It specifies CASSFRDYEQYF.

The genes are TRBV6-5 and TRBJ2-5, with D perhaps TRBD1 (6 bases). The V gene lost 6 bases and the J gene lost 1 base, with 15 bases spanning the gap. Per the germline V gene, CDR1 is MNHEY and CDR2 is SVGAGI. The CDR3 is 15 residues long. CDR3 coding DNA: TGTGCCAGCAGCCACGCAGGGGATCTCCAAGAGACCCAGTACTTC. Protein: CASSHAGDLQETQYF.